The 18 T cell receptor beta chains given below trace back to one sample, sequenced in a study of T cell responses to AZD1222 COVID-19 vaccine. The assay was immunoSEQ multiplex PCR, and TCRdb's table has in-frame clones only and misses some. In the table there are 200,000 or so clones, 92% of which are singletons. This specimen consisted of peripheral blood, obtained on day 0 of AZD1222 vaccination. The receptors were sampled from an adult in good health.

The chain employs TRBV12-3 or TRBV12-4 and TRBJ2-1; D possibly corresponds to TRBD1 (5 bases). V was shortened by 6 bases and J by 6 bases, with 12 bases between the two germline ends. This CDR3 is 13 amino acids long. CDR3 DNA: TGTGCCAGCAGGGGGCAGGCTCCCAATGAGCAGTTCTTC. As protein: CASRGQAPNEQFF.

V and J are TRBV10-2 and TRBJ2-1; D not certain. This CDR3 has 12 residues. V gave up 2 bases and J gave up 5 bases, with 4 bases separating them. From germline, CDR1 is WSHSY and CDR2 SAAADI. CDR3 sequence (DNA): TGCGCCAGCAGTGAGGGAGACAATGAGCAGTTCTTC. As protein: CASSEGDNEQFF.

The chain is built from TRBV24-1 and TRBJ1-1; maybe TRBD1 (6 bases). This CDR3 is 14 amino acids long. The germline V gene encodes CDR1 KGHDR and CDR2 SFDVKD. V was shortened by 6 bases and J by 4 bases, with 14 bases between the two germline ends. This CDR3 is CATSSSRGPTEAFF. CDR3 DNA: TGTGCCACCAGTTCAAGCAGGGGCCCCACTGAAGCTTTCTTT.

V is TRBV6-5 and J is TRBJ1-1, with 7 bases identical to TRBD1. V was pared by 2 bases and J by 4 bases, with 7 bases of the junction left unmatched. Germline-derived CDR1 and CDR2 are MNHEY and SVGAGI. This CDR3 is built from 15 residues. The CDR3 is CASSYRRGLGTEAFF. CDR3 nucleotides: TGTGCCAGCAGTTACAGGAGGGGGCTGGGCACTGAAGCTTTCTTT.

The chain employs TRBV11-1 and TRBJ2-5, with TRBD2 as a possible D gene (5 bases). With 1 base removed from V and 5 bases from J, the gap between germline ends came to 17 bases. This CDR3 is 16 amino acids long. The germline gives CDR1 SGHAT, CDR2 FQDESV (reference sequence). The CDR3 loop reads CASSLVPGMIGETQYF. The CDR3 DNA reads as TGTGCCAGCAGCTTAGTACCCGGGATGATTGGGGAGACCCAGTACTTC.

This chain connects TRBV2 to TRBJ1-5, with 11 bases identical to TRBD1. V trimming: 7 bases; J trimming: 7 bases; junction bases outside the gene matches: 6. The V gene's germline CDR1 is SNHLY and CDR2 FYNNEI. The CDR3 spans 14 residues. The CDR3 bases are TGTGCCAGCAATGGACAGGGGGCCGAACAGCCCCAGCATTTT. Its protein is CASNGQGAEQPQHF.

In DNA form, the CDR3 reads TGTGCCAGCAGGTGGACCTTACTGTCGTATACGCAGTATTTT. This encodes CASRWTLLSYTQYF. This chain links TRBV2 with TRBJ2-3, with no clear D. V lost 6 bases and J lost 7, with 17 bases in between. The CDR3 spans 14 residues. Germline V gene sequence: CDR1 SNHLY, CDR2 FYNNEI.

This chain connects TRBV7-9 to TRBJ1-1, with D possibly being TRBD1 (6 bases). The germline V gene encodes CDR1 SEHNR and CDR2 FQNEAQ (reference sequence). The germline V and J ends were trimmed by 4 bases and 4 bases, with 13 bases remaining between them. The length of the CDR3 is 14 residues. CDR3 residues: CASSSRGGGTEAFF. The CDR3 bases are TGTGCCAGCAGCTCACGGGGGGGCGGCACTGAAGCTTTCTTT.

This chain uses TRBV30 with TRBJ1-2; D is undetermined. Trimming took 0 bases from V and 8 from J, leaving 10 bases between them. CDR1 and CDR2 (germline): GTSNPN, SVGIG (reference sequence). The CDR3 length is 12 residues. In DNA, the CDR3 is TGTGCCTGGAGTGTATCTCTCGCCGGCTACACCTTC. It encodes CAWSVSLAGYTF.

The V gene is TRBV3-1 (or the pseudogene TRBV3-2), the J gene TRBJ2-7; perhaps TRBD1 as D (7 bases). Per the germline V gene, CDR1 is LGHDT and CDR2 is YNNKEL (reference sequence). This CDR3 is built from 11 residues. V was trimmed by 4 bases and J by 11 bases, leaving 12 bases between them. In DNA form, the CDR3 reads TGTGCCAGCAGCCTCGACAGGGAGGAGTACTTC. The encoded protein is CASSLDREEYF.

J is TRBJ2-1 and V is TRBV6-1, with 9 bases lining up with TRBD1. The CDR3 covers 15 residues. The junction had 10 bases not matched to a gene; V was cut back by 3 bases and J by 10 bases. Germline assignment: CDR1 MNHNS and CDR2 SASEGT. Here the CDR3 reads CASSDGDREIGEQFF. In nucleotides, the CDR3 is TGTGCCAGCAGTGACGGGGACAGGGAAATCGGGGAGCAGTTCTTC.

The chain uses TRBV25-1 and TRBJ1-3; D not resolved. Germline CDR1 is MGHDK and CDR2 is SYGVNS. The V gene lost 2 bases and the J gene lost 1 base, with 6 bases spanning the gap. The CDR3 extends over 14 amino acids. CDR3 protein: CASSEAGSGNTIYF. CDR3 nucleotides: TGTGCCAGCAGTGAAGCAGGATCTGGAAACACCATATATTTT.

V usage is TRBV24-1 and J usage is TRBJ1-5; D call uncertain. The V gene's germline CDR1 is KGHDR and CDR2 SFDVKD. V was cut by 3 bases and J by 2 bases, with 10 bases left in between. The CDR3 spans 15 residues. The CDR3 DNA reads TGTGCCACCAGTGATGGAAGGGTGGGCAATCAGCCCCAGCATTTT. Translating gives CATSDGRVGNQPQHF.

The V call is TRBV29-1, the J call TRBJ2-1; tentatively, D is TRBD2 (6 bases). This CDR3 spans 14 amino acids. Per germline, CDR1 SQVTM and CDR2 ANQGSEA. V was cut by 5 bases and J by 10 bases, with 21 bases left in between. The CDR3 DNA reads as TGCAGCGTTCCGGGACTCAAAAGCACCCCAGAGCAGTTCTTC. This translates into CSVPGLKSTPEQFF.

V is TRBV3-1 (or the pseudogene TRBV3-2) and J is TRBJ2-7; 7 bases fit TRBD2. Germline assignment: CDR1 LGHDT and CDR2 YNNKEL (reference sequence). This CDR3 comprises 12 residues. Trimming at V came to 4 bases and at J to 3 bases, leaving 0 bases not matched to a gene. In nucleotides, the CDR3 is TGTGCCAGCAGCCGCGGGAGCTACGAGCAGTACTTC. Encoded protein: CASSRGSYEQYF.

The chain links TRBV18 to TRBJ1-3; TRBD1 agrees at 8 bases. Germline V CDR1 and CDR2: KGHSH, LQKENI. The CDR3 spans 16 residues. The trim removed 3 bases at V and 4 bases at J, leaving 8 bases unmatched. This chain's CDR3 is CASSPTGQAIGNTIYF. CDR3 bases: TGTGCCAGCTCACCTACGGGACAGGCTATAGGAAACACCATATATTTT.

The chain couples TRBV10-3 to TRBJ2-7, with D unresolved. Per the germline V gene, CDR1 is ENHRY and CDR2 is SYGVKD. The V end lost 6 bases, the J end lost 7 bases, and 10 bases lay between the germline ends. This CDR3 contains 11 residues. CDR3 DNA: TGTGCCATCAGCAGAGTGGGGGAGCAGTACTTC. Its translation: CAISRVGEQYF.

The V and J genes are TRBV5-1 and TRBJ1-4; D remains unclear. Looked up from germline, CDR1 is SGHRS and CDR2 is YFSETQ. V was pared by 0 bases and J by 3 bases, with 9 bases between. This CDR3 region has 15 residues. In DNA form, the CDR3 reads TGCGCCAGCAGCTTGGCGGCAGCATCTAATGAAAAACTGTTTTTT. Protein: CASSLAAASNEKLFF. Drawing the rest from reference TRBV5-1 and TRBJ1-4, the complete variable domain is KAGVTQTPRYLIKTRGQQVTLSCSPISGHRSVSWYQQTPGQGLQFLFEYFSETQRNKGNFPGRFSGRQFSNSRSEMNVSTLELGDSALYLCASSLAAASNEKLFFGSGTQLSVL.